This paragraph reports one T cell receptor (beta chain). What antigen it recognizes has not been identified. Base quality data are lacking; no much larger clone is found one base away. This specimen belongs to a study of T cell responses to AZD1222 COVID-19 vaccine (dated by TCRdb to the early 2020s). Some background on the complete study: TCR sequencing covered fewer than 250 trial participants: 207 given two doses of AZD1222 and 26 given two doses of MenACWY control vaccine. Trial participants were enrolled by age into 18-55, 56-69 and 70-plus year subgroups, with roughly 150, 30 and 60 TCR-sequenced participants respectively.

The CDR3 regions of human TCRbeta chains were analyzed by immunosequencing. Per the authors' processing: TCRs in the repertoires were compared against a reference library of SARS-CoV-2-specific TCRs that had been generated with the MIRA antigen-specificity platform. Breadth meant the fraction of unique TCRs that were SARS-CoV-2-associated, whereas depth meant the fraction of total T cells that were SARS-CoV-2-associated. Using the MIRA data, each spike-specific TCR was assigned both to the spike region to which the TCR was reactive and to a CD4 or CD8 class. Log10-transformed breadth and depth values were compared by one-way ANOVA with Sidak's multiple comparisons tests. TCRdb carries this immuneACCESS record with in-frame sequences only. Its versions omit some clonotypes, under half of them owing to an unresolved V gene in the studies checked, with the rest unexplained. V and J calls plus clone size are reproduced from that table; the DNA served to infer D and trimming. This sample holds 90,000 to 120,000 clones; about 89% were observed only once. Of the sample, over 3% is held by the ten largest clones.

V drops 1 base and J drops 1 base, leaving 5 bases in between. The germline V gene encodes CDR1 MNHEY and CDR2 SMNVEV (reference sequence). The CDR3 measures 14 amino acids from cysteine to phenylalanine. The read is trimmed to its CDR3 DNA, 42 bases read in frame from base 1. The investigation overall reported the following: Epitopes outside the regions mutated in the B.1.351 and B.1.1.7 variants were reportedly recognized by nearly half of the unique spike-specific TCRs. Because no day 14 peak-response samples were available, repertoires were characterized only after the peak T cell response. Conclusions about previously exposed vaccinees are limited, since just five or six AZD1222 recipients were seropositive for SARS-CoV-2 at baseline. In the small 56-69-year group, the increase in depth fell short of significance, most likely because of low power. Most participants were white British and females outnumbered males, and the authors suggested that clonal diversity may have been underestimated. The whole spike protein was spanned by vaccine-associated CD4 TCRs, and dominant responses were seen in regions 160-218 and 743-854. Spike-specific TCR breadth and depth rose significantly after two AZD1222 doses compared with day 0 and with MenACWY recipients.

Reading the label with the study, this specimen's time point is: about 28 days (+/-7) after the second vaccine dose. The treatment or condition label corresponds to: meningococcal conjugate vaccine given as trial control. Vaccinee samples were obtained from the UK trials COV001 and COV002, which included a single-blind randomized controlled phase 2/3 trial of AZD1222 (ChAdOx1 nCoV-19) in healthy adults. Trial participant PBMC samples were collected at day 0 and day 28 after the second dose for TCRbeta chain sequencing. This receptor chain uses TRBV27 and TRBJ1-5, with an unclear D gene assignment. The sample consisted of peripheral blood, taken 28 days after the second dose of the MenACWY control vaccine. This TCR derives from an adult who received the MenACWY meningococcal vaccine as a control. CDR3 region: CASSLLGSNQPQHF. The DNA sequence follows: TGTGCCAGCAGTTTATTAGGGAGCAATCAGCCCCAGCATTTT.